This T cell receptor beta chain was identified during a study of shared clonotypes between healthy human individuals. Germline V gives CDR1 SGDLS, CDR2 YYNGEE. The CDR3 contains 15 residues. Trimming took 0 bases from V and 9 from J; bases not matched to a gene: 9. Sequencing used immunoSEQ multiplex PCR; TCRdb keeps in-frame clones, though not all of them. The sample yields millions of clones, roughly 94% seen once. V gene TRBV9 combines with J gene TRBJ2-3; the match to TRBD2 covers 8 bases. Sample: naive CD4+ T cells sorted from blood. As to subset: CD45RA+ positively selected. This TCR was recovered from a young man in good health. Here the CDR3 reads CASSVVAGGAGTQYF. The CDR3 DNA reads TGTGCCAGCAGCGTAGTAGCCGGGGGGGCAGGAACGCAGTATTTT.